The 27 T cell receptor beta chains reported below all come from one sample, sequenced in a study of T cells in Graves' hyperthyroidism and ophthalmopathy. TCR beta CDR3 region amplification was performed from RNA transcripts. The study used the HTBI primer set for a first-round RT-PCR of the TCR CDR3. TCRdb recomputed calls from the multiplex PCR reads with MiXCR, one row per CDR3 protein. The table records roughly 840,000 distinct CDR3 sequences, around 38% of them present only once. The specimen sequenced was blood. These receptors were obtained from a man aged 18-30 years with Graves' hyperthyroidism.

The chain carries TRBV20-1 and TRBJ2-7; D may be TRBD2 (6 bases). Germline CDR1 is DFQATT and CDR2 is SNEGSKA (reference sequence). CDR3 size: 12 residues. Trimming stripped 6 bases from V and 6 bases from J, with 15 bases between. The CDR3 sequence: CSATGPEGEQYF. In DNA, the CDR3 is TGCAGTGCAACCGGGCCGGAGGGCGAGCAGTACTTC.

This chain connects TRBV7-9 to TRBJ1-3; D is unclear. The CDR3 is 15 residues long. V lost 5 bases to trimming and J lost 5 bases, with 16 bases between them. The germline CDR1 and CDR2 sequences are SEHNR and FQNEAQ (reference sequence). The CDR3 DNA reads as TGTGCCAGCAGCCAAGACGCGGACGAGCGAAACACCATATATTTT. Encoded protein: CASSQDADERNTIYF.

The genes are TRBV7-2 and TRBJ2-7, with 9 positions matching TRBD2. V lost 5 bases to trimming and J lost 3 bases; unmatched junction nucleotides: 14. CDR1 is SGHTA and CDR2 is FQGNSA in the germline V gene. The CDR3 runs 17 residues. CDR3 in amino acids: CASSLPRTSVGGYEQYF. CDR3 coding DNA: TGTGCCAGCAGCCTTCCCCGGACTAGCGTTGGAGGCTACGAGCAGTACTTC.

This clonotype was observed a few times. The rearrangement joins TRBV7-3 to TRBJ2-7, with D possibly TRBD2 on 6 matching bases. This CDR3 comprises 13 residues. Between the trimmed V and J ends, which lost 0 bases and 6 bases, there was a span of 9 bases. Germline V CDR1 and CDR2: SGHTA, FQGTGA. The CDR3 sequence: CASSLTVGGEQYF. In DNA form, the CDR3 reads TGTGCCAGCAGCTTAACGGTGGGGGGCGAGCAGTACTTC.

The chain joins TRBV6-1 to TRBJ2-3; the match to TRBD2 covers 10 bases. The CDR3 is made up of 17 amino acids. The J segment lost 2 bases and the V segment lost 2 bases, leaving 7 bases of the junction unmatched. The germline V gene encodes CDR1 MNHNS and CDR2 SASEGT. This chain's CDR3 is CASSESVAGGLTDTQYF. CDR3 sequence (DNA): TGTGCCAGCAGTGAATCCGTAGCGGGAGGCCTCACAGATACGCAGTATTTT.

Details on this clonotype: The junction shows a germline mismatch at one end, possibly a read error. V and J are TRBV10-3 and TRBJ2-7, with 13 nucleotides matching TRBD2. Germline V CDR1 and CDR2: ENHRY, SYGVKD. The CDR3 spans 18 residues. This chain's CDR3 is CASSGGSLLAGGPYEQYF. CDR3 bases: TGTGCCAGCAGTGGGGGCTCCCTACTAGCGGGAGGGCCGTACGAGCAGTACTTC.

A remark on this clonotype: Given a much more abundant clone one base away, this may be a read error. The CDR3 sequence is CATRGLAGDTGELFF. DNA of the CDR3: TGTGCCACCAGGGGACTAGCGGGCGACACCGGGGAGCTGTTTTTT. The chain employs TRBV24-1 and TRBJ2-2, with 12 bases that match TRBD2. The length of the CDR3 is 15 residues. The germline V gene encodes CDR1 KGHDR and CDR2 SFDVKD. The ends lost 7 bases at V and 3 bases at J; junction bases unmatched: 2.

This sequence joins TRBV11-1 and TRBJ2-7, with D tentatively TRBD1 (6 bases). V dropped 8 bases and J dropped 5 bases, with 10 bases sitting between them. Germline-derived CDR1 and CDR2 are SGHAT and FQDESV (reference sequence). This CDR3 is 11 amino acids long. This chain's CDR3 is CASGGRDEQYF. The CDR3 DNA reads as TGTGCCAGCGGGGGCCGCGACGAGCAGTACTTC.

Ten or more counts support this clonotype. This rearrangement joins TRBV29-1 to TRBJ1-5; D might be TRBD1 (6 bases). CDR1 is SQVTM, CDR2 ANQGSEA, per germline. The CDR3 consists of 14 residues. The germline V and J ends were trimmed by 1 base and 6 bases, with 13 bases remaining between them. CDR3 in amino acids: CSVEGGEGGQPQHF. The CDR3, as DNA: TGCAGCGTTGAAGGTGGGGAAGGGGGTCAGCCCCAGCATTTT.

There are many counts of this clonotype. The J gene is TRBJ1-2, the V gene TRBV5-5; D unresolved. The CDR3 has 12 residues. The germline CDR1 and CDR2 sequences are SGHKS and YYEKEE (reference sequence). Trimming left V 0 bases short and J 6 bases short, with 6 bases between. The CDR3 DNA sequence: TGTGCCAGCAGCTTGGAGTTTGATGGCTACACCTTC. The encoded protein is CASSLEFDGYTF.

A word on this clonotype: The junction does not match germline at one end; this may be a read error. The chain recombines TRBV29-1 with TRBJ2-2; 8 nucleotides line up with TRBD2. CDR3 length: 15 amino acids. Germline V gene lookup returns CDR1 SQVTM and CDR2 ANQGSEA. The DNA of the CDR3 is TGCAGCGTGGAAGATACCGGGGGGGTTACCGGGGAGCTGTTTTTT. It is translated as CSVEDTGGVTGELFF.

CDR3 protein: CASSYSVQNTEAFF. The CDR3 DNA follows: TGTGCCAGCAGTTACTCCGTACAGAACACTGAAGCTTTCTTT. The chain links TRBV6-5 to TRBJ1-1; no firm D call. The CDR3 is 14 amino acids. The V gene's germline CDR1 is MNHEY and CDR2 SVGAGI. V dropped 0 bases and J dropped 1 base, with 6 bases sitting between them.

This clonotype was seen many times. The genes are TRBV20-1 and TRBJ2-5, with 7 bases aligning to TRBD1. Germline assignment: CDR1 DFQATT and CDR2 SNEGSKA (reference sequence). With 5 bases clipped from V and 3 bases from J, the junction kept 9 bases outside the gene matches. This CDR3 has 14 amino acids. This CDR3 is CSAALEGTEETQYF. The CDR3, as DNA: TGCAGTGCTGCCCTCGAGGGGACAGAAGAGACCCAGTACTTC.

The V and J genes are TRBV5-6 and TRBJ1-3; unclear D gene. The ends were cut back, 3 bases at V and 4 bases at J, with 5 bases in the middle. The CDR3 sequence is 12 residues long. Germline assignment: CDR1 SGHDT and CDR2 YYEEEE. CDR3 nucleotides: TGTGCCAGCAGCTGGGCAGGAAACACCATATATTTT. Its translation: CASSWAGNTIYF. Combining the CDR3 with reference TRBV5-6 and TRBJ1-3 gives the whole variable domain DAGVTQSPTHLIKTRGQQVTLRCSPKSGHDTVSWYQQALGQGPQFIFQYYEEEERQRGNFPDRFSGHQFPNYSSELNVNALLLGDSALYLCASSWAGNTIYFGEGSWLTVV.

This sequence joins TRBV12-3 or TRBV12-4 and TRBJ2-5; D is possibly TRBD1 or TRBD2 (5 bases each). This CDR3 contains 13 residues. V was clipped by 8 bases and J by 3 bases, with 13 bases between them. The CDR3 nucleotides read TGTGCCAGCGGGGACGATTGCGAAGAGACCCAGTACTTC. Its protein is CASGDDCEETQYF.

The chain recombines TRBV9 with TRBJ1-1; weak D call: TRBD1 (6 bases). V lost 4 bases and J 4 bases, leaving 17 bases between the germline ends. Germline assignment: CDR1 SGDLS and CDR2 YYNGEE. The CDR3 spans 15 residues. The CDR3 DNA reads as TGTGCCAGCAGCTTGGATCCCAGGGGAGTCACTGAAGCTTTCTTT. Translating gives CASSLDPRGVTEAFF.

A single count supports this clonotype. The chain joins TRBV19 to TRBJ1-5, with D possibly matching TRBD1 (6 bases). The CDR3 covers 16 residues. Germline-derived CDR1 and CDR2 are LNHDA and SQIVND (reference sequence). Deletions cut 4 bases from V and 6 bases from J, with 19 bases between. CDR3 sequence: CASSTPGLRGGQPQHF. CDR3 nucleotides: TGTGCCAGTAGTACCCCGGGTCTCAGGGGCGGTCAGCCCCAGCATTTT.

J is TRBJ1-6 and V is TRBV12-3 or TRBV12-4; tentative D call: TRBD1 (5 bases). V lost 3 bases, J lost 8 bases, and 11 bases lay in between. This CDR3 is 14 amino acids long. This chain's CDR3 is CASSLQGPYSPLHF. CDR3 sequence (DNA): TGTGCCAGCAGTTTGCAGGGTCCATATTCACCCCTCCACTTT.

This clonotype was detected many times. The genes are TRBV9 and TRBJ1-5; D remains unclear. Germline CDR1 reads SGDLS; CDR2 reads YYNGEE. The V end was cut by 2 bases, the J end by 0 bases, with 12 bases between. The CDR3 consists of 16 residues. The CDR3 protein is CASSVGWVYSNQPQHF. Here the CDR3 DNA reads TGTGCCAGCAGCGTGGGATGGGTTTATAGCAATCAGCCCCAGCATTTT. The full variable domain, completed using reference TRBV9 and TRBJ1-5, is DSGVTQTPKHLITATGQRVTLRCSPRSGDLSVYWYQQSLDQGLQFLIQYYNGEERAKGNILERFSAQQFPDLHSELNLSSLELGDSALYFCASSVGWVYSNQPQHFGDGTRLSIL.

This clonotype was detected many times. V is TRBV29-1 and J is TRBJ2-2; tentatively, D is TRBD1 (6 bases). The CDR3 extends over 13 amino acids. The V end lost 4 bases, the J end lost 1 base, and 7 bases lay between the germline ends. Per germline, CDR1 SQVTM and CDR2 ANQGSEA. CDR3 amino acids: CSVARGNTGELFF. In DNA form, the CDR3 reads TGCAGCGTTGCCAGGGGGAACACCGGGGAGCTGTTTTTT.

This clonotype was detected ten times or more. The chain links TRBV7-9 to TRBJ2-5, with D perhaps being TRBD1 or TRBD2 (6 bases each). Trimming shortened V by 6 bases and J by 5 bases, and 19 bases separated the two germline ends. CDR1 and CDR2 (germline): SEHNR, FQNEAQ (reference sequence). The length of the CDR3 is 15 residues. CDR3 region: CASSPNRGRGETQYF. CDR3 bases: TGTGCCAGCAGTCCCAACCGGGGGCGCGGGGAGACCCAGTACTTC. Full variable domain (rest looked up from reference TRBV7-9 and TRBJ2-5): DTGVSQNPRHKITKRGQNVTFRCDPISEHNRLYWYRQTLGQGPEFLTYFQNEAQLEKSRLLSDRFSAERPKGSFSTLEIQRTEQGDSAMYLCASSPNRGRGETQYFGPGTRLLVL.

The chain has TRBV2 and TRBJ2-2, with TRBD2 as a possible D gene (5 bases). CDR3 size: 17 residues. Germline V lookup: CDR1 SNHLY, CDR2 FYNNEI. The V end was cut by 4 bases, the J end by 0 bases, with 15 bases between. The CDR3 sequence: CASSGRSGISNTGELFF. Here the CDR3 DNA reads TGTGCCAGCAGTGGGAGATCCGGGATATCGAACACCGGGGAGCTGTTTTTT.

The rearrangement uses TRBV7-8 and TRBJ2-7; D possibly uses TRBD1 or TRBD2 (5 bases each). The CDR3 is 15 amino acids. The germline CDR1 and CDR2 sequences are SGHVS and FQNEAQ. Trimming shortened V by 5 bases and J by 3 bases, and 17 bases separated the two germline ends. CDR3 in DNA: TGTGCCAGCAGCCCTAGCAGGGTACCCGACTACGAGCAGTACTTC. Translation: CASSPSRVPDYEQYF.

The CDR3 nucleotides read TGTGCCAGCAGCTTAGGGGACATGGGAATCACCGGGGAGCTGTTTTTT. Protein product: CASSLGDMGITGELFF. The chain combines TRBV7-8 with TRBJ2-2; weak D call: TRBD1 (6 bases). Germline-derived CDR1 and CDR2 are SGHVS and FQNEAQ. V lost 1 base and J lost 4, with 13 bases in between. The length of the CDR3 is 16 residues.

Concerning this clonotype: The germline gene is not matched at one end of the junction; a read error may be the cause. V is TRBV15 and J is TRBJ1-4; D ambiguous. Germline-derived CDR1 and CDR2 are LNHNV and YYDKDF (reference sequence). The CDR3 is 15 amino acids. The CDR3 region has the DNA TGTGCCAGCAGCAGAGACCGGCAGAATAATGAAAAACTGTTTTTT. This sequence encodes CASSRDRQNNEKLFF.

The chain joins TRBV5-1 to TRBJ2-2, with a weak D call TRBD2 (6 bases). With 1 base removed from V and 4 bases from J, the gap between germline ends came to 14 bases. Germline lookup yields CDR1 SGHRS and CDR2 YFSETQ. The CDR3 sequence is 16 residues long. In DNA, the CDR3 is TGCGCCAGCAGCTTGACTGCGACTAGGACCACCGGGGAGCTGTTTTTT. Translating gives CASSLTATRTTGELFF.

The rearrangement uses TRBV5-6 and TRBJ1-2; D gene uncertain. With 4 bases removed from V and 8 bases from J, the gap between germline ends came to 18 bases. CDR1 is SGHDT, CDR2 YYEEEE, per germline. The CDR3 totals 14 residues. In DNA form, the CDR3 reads TGTGCCAGCAGCCCGGACCGTTTCCCTCTAGGCTACACCTTC. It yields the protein CASSPDRFPLGYTF.